This TCR beta chain comes out of a study of cytomegalovirus exposure and HLA in healthy donors. Profiling relied on immunoSEQ multiplex PCR, and the TCRdb table lists in-frame clones only, not all of them. The table includes about 360,000 clones, 86% detected once. This sequence originates from a woman aged 18-29 years in good health and CMV-seronegative. Sequenced sample: PBMCs.

The CDR3 sequence: CASSRRRESYNEQFF. The CDR3 coding sequence is TGTGCCAGCAGCCGCCGGCGGGAGTCCTACAATGAGCAGTTCTTC. The chain recombines TRBV7-7 with TRBJ2-1; 7 positions match TRBD2. The germline CDR1 and CDR2 sequences are SSHAT and FNYEAQ (reference sequence). This CDR3 region has 15 residues. The V segment lost 5 bases and the J segment 1 base; nucleotides outside the gene matches: 5.